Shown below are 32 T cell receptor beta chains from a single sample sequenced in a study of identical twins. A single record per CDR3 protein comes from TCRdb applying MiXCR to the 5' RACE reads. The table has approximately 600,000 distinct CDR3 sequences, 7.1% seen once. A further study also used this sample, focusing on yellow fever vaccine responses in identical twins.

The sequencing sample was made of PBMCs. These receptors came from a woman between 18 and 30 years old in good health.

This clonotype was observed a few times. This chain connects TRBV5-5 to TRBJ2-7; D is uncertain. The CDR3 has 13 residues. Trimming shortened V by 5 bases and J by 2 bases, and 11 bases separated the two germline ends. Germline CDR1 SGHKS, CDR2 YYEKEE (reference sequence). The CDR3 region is CASSAVAAYEQYV. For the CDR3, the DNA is TGTGCCAGCAGTGCAGTCGCGGCCTACGAGCAGTACGTC.

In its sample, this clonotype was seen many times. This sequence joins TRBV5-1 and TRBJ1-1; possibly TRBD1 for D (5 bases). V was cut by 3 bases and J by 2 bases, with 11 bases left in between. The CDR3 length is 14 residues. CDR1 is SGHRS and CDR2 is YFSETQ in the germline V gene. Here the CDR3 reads CASSSLGGNTEAFF. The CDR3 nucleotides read TGCGCCAGCAGCTCTCTGGGGGGAAACACTGAAGCTTTCTTT.

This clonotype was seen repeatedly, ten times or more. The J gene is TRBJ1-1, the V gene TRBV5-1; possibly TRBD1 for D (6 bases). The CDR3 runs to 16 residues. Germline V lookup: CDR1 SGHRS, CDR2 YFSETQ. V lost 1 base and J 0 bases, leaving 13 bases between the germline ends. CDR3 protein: CASSLLQQGVNTEAFF. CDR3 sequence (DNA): TGCGCCAGCAGCTTGTTGCAACAGGGAGTGAACACTGAAGCTTTCTTT.

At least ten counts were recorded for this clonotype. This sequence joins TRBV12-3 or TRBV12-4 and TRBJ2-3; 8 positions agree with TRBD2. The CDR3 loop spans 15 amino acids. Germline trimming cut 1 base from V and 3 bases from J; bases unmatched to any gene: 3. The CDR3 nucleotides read TGTGCCAGCAGTTTAGATGGGACTAGTACAGATACGCAGTATTTT. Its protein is CASSLDGTSTDTQYF.

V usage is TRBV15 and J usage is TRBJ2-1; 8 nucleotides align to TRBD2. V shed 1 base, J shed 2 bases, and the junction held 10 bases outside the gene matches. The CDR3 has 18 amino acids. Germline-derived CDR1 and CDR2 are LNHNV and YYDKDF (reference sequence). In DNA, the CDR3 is TGTGCCACCAGCAGAGTTGGTAGCGGGACCAATGCCTACAATGAGCAGTTCTTC. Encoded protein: CATSRVGSGTNAYNEQFF. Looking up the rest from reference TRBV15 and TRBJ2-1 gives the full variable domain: DAMVIQNPRYQVTQFGKPVTLSCSQTLNHNVMYWYQQKSSQAPKLLFHYYDKDFNNEADTPDNFQSRRPNTSFCFLDIRSPGLGDTAMYLCATSRVGSGTNAYNEQFFGPGTRLTVL.

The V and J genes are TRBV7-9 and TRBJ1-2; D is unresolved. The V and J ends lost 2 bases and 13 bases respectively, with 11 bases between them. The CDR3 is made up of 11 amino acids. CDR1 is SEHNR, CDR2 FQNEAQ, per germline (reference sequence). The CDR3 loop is CASSLFWVSTF. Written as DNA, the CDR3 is TGTGCCAGCAGCTTATTCTGGGTATCCACCTTC. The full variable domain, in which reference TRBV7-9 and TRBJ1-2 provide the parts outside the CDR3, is DTGVSQNPRHKITKRGQNVTFRCDPISEHNRLYWYRQTLGQGPEFLTYFQNEAQLEKSRLLSDRFSAERPKGSFSTLEIQRTEQGDSAMYLCASSLFWVSTFGSGTRLTVV.

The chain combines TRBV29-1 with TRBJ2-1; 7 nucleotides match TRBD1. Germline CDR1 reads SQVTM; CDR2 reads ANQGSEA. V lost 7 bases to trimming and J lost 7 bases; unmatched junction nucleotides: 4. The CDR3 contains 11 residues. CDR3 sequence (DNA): TGCAGCGCGGACAGGACGAATGAGCAGTTCTTC. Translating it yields CSADRTNEQFF.

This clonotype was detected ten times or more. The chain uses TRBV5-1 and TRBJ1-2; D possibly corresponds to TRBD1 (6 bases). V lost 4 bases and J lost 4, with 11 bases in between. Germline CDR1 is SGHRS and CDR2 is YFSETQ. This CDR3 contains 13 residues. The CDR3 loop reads CASSKTGTYGYTF. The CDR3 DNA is TGCGCCAGCAGCAAGACAGGCACCTATGGCTACACCTTC.

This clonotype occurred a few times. The CDR3: CASSHRDTQMNSPLHF. In nucleotides, the CDR3 is TGCGCCAGCAGCCACAGGGACACTCAGATGAATTCACCCCTCCACTTT. The chain carries TRBV4-1 and TRBJ1-6, with TRBD1 as a possible D gene (6 bases). The germline V and J ends were trimmed by 3 bases and 7 bases, with 16 bases remaining between them. The CDR3 has 16 amino acids. CDR1 is MGHRA and CDR2 is YSYEKL in the germline V gene.

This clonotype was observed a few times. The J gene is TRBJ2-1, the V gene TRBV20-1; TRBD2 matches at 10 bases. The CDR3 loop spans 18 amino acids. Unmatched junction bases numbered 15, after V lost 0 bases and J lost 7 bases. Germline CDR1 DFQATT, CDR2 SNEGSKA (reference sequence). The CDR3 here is CSAREASGSGFSGNEQFF. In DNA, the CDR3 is TGCAGTGCTAGAGAGGCTAGCGGGAGTGGCTTTTCGGGAAATGAGCAGTTCTTC.

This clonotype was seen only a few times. CDR3 bases: TGTGCCAGCAACCACAGGGTGGAACACGAGCAGTACTTC. Translating gives CASNHRVEHEQYF. The chain joins TRBV6-4 to TRBJ2-7, with a tentative D call TRBD1 (6 bases). This CDR3 is 13 amino acids long. The V gene's germline CDR1 is MRHNA and CDR2 SNTAGT. Trimming removed 7 bases from V and 5 bases from J, with 15 bases in between.

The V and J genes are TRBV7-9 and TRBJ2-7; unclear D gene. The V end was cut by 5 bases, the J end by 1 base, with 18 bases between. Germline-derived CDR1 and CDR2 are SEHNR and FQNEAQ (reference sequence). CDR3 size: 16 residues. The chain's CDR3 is CASSPADPWNSYEQYF. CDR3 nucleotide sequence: TGTGCCAGCAGCCCAGCCGACCCCTGGAATTCCTACGAGCAGTACTTC.

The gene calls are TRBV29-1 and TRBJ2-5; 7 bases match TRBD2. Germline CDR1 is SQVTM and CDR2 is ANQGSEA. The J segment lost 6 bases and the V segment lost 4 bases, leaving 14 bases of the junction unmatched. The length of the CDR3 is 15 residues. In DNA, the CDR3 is TGCAGCGTTGGACTAGCATCGTCGGGCGGAAAGACCCAGTACTTC. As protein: CSVGLASSGGKTQYF. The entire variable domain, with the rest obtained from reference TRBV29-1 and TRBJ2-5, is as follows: SAVISQKPSRDICQRGTSLTIQCQVDSQVTMMFWYRQQPGQSLTLIATANQGSEATYESGFVIDKFPISRPNLTFSTLTVSNMSPEDSSIYLCSVGLASSGGKTQYFGPGTRLLVL.

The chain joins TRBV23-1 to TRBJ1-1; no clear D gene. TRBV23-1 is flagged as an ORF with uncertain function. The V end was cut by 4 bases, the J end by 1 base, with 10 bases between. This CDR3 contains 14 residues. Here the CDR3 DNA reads TGCGCCAGCAGTCCCCCCCGACCGAACACTGAAGCTTTCTTT. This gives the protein CASSPPRPNTEAFF.

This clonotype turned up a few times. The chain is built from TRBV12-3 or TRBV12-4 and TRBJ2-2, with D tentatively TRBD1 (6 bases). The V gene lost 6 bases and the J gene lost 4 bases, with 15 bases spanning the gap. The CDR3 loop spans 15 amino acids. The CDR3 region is CASSPTGIVTGELFF. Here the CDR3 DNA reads TGTGCCAGCAGCCCTACAGGGATCGTCACCGGGGAGCTGTTTTTT.

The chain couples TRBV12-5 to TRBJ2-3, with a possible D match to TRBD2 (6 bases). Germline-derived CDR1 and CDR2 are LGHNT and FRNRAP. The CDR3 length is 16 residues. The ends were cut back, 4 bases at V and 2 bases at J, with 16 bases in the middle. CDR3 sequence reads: CASGSQAGTFTDTQYF. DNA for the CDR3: TGTGCTAGTGGTTCCCAGGCGGGGACCTTCACAGATACGCAGTATTTT.

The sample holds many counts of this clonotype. CDR3 residues: CASSLARGGTETQYF. CDR3 sequence (DNA): TGTGCCAGCAGTTTAGCGAGAGGGGGCACAGAGACCCAGTACTTC. The rearrangement links TRBV12-3 or TRBV12-4 to TRBJ2-5; 7 nucleotides align to TRBD1. This CDR3 is 15 amino acids long. V shed 0 bases, J shed 4 bases, and the junction held 5 bases outside the gene matches.

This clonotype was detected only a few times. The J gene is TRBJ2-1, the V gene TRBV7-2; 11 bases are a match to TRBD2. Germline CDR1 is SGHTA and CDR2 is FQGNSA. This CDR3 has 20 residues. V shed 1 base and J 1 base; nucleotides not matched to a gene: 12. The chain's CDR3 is CASSLGVTSGSIRSYNEQFF. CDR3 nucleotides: TGTGCCAGCAGCTTAGGGGTAACTAGCGGGAGTATACGATCCTACAATGAGCAGTTCTTC.

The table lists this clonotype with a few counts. The CDR3: CASSDGTPLADTQYF. The DNA of the CDR3 is TGTGCCAGCAGCGATGGGACACCCCTTGCAGATACGCAGTATTTT. This chain connects TRBV9 to TRBJ2-3; D possibly corresponds to TRBD1 (6 bases). V was pared by 3 bases and J by 4 bases, with 15 bases between. Looked up from germline, CDR1 is SGDLS and CDR2 is YYNGEE. The CDR3 length is 15 residues.

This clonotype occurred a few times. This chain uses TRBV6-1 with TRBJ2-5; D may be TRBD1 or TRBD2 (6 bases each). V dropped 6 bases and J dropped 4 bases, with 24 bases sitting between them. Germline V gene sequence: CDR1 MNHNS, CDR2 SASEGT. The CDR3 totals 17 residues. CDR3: CASSRSPVWGAGETQYF. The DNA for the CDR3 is TGTGCCAGCAGCCGGTCCCCGGTATGGGGGGCTGGAGAGACCCAGTACTTC.

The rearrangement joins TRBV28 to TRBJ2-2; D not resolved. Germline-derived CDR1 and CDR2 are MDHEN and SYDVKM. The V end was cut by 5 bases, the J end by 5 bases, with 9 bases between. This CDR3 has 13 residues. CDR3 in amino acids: CASSNGWTGELFF. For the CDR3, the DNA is TGTGCCAGCAGTAACGGGTGGACCGGGGAGCTGTTTTTT.

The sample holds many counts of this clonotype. CDR3 DNA sequence: TGTGCCAGTGGGGAGTGGCAGGGCGGGGAGCTGTTTTTT. Encoded protein: CASGEWQGGELFF. The chain combines TRBV12-3 or TRBV12-4 with TRBJ2-2; D may correspond to TRBD1 or TRBD2 (5 bases each). Between the trimmed V and J ends, which lost 9 bases and 7 bases, there was a span of 15 bases. The CDR3 runs 13 residues.

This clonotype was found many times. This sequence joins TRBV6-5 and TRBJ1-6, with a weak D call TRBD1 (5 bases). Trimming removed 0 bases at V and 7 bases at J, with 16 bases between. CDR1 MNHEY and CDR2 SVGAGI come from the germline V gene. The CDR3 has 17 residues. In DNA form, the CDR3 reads TGTGCCAGCAGTTACTCGGTGGTCGCAGGGCCAAATTCACCCCTCCACTTT. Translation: CASSYSVVAGPNSPLHF.

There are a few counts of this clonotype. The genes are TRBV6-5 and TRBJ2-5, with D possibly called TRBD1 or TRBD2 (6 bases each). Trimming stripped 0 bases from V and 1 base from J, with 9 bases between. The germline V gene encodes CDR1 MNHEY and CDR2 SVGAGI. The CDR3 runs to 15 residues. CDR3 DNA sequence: TGTGCCAGCAGTTACTCGACGGGGGCCCAAGAGACCCAGTACTTC. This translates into CASSYSTGAQETQYF.

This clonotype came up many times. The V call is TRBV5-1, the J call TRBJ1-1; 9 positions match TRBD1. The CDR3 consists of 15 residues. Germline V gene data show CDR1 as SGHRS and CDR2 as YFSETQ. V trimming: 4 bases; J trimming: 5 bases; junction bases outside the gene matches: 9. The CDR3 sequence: CASSEEQGARTEAFF. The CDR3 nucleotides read TGCGCCAGCAGCGAGGAACAGGGGGCGAGGACTGAAGCTTTCTTT.

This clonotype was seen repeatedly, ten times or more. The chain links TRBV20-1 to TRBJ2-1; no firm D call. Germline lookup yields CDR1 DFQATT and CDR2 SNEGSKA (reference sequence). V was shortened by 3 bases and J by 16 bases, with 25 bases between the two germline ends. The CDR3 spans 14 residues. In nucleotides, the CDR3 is TGCAGTGCTAGTCCCACCCAAGAAATGAGAAGCCGCTTCTTC. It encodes CSASPTQEMRSRFF.

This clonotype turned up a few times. CDR3: CSVRLAGGGYEQYF. In DNA form, the CDR3 reads TGCAGCGTTCGCCTAGCGGGAGGAGGCTACGAGCAGTACTTC. This chain links TRBV29-1 with TRBJ2-7, with 11 positions matching TRBD2. Trimming removed 5 bases from V and 3 bases from J; junction bases left unmatched: 6. The CDR3 has 14 amino acids. CDR1 is SQVTM, CDR2 ANQGSEA, per germline.

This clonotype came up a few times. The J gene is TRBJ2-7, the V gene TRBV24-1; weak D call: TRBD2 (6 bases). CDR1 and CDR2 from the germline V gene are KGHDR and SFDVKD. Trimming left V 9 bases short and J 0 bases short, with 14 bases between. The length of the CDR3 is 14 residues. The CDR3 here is CATSGAGSSYEQYF. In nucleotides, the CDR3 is TGTGCCACCTCTGGAGCGGGTTCCTCCTACGAGCAGTACTTC.

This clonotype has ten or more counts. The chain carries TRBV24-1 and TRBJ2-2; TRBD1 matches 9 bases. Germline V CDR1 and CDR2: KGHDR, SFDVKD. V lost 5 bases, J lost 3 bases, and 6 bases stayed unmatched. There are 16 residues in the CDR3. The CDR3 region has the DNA TGTGCCACCAGTGGACAGGACAGGGGTTACACCGGGGAGCTGTTTTTT. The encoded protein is CATSGQDRGYTGELFF.

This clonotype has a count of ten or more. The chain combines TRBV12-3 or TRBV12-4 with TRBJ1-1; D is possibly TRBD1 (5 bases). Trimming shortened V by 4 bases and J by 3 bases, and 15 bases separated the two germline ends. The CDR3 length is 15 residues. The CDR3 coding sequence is TGTGCCAGCAGTTCCTTCATGGGGGGGTACACTGAAGCTTTCTTT. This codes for CASSSFMGGYTEAFF.

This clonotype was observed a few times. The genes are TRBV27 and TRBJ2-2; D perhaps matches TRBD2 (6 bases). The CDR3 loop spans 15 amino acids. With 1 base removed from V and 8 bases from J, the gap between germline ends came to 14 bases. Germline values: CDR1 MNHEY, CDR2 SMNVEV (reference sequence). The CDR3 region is CASSLLQAAGGELFF. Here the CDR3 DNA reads TGTGCCAGCAGTTTATTACAGGCCGCGGGGGGGGAGCTGTTTTTT.

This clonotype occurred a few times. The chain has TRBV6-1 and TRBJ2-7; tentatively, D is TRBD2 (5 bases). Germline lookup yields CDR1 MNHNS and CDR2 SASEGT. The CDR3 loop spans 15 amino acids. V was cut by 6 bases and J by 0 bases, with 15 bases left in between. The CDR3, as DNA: TGTGCCAGCAGGGATTGGACTCCACCCTCCTACGAGCAGTACGTC. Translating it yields CASRDWTPPSYEQYV.